One and the same sample provided the 14 T cell receptor beta chains below, sequenced in a study of blood T cell repertoires in COVID-19. Clones were read by immunoSEQ multiplex PCR, and TCRdb kept only the in-frame ones, dropping some. The table lists about 240,000 clones, around 90% of them singletons. Material for sequencing was peripheral blood. All receptors come from a woman aged 70-85 years with active or convalescent COVID-19.

The chain employs TRBV7-2 and TRBJ2-4; D gene uncertain. Germline lookup yields CDR1 SGHTA and CDR2 FQGNSA. V was trimmed by 4 bases and J by 2 bases, leaving 15 bases between them. The CDR3 runs 16 residues. The CDR3 loop reads CASSSPREPSKNIQYF. The CDR3 coding sequence is TGTGCCAGCAGCTCCCCTCGAGAGCCGTCCAAAAACATTCAGTACTTC.

The rearrangement uses TRBV5-1 and TRBJ2-1, with 12 bases matching TRBD2. Germline V gene sequence: CDR1 SGHRS, CDR2 YFSETQ. The J segment lost 9 bases and the V segment lost 1 base, leaving 5 bases of the junction unmatched. This CDR3 has 15 residues. CDR3 protein: CASSLPLAGGSEQFF. The CDR3 DNA reads TGCGCCAGCAGCTTGCCCCTAGCGGGGGGGAGTGAGCAGTTCTTC.

The rearrangement joins TRBV11-2 to TRBJ1-2; the match to TRBD1 covers 11 bases. The trim removed 4 bases at V and 8 bases at J, leaving 9 bases unmatched. Germline loops: CDR1 SGHAT, CDR2 FQNNGV. CDR3 size: 15 residues. The CDR3 region is CASSSPGQGVWGYTF. CDR3 coding DNA: TGTGCCAGCAGCTCGCCGGGACAGGGGGTTTGGGGCTACACCTTC.

The chain is built from TRBV18 and TRBJ2-7; TRBD1 is a possible D gene (6 bases). Germline V gene sequence: CDR1 KGHSH, CDR2 LQKENI. The CDR3 runs to 15 residues. V lost 6 bases and J lost 5, with 20 bases in between. The CDR3 spells CASSHALDRGDEQYF. The CDR3 bases are TGTGCCAGCTCCCACGCCTTGGACAGAGGGGACGAGCAGTACTTC.

This chain joins TRBV4-2 and TRBJ1-2; TRBD1 might be the D (6 bases). CDR3 length equals 14 residues. V was clipped by 0 bases and J by 4 bases, with 9 bases between them. Germline loops: CDR1 LGHNA, CDR2 YNFKEQ. Written as DNA, the CDR3 is TGTGCCAGCAGCCAAGAACAGGGCTCCTATGGCTACACCTTC. It codes for CASSQEQGSYGYTF.

The genes are TRBV6-7 and TRBJ1-3, with 8 bases aligning to TRBD1. TRBV6-7 is reported as an ORF; its role is uncertain. J was trimmed by 4 bases and V by 2 bases; bases with no gene match: 7. The CDR3 totals 16 residues. In DNA, the CDR3 is TGTGCCAGCAGTTACGGGCAGGGGGCGCCAGGAAACACCATATATTTT. Its protein product is CASSYGQGAPGNTIYF.

This clone was picked up one time. V gene TRBV5-1 combines with J gene TRBJ1-2, with a weak D call TRBD1 (6 bases). There are 15 residues in the CDR3. V was clipped by 7 bases and J by 3 bases, with 19 bases between them. Germline V gives CDR1 SGHRS, CDR2 YFSETQ. CDR3 coding DNA: TGCGCCAGCCGCTCCACGGGGGGCCAAGACTATGGCTACACCTTC. This translates into CASRSTGGQDYGYTF.

The chain combines TRBV7-6 with TRBJ2-3, with 8 bases identical to TRBD2. Looked up from germline, CDR1 is SGHVS and CDR2 is FNYEAQ. Germline trimming cut 5 bases from V and 2 bases from J; bases unmatched to any gene: 12. The CDR3 loop spans 17 amino acids. The CDR3, as DNA: TGTGCCAGCAGCCCCCAGATGGCGGGGGGAAACACAGATACGCAGTATTTT. Its protein is CASSPQMAGGNTDTQYF. Filled out from reference TRBV7-6 and TRBJ2-3, the complete variable domain reads GAGVSQSPRYKVTKRGQDVALRCDPISGHVSLYWYRQALGQGPEFLTYFNYEAQQDKSGLPNDRFSAERPEGSISTLTIQRTEQRDSAMYRCASSPQMAGGNTDTQYFGPGTRLTVL.

The chain employs TRBV5-1 and TRBJ1-1, with D perhaps TRBD1 (6 bases). The CDR3 loop spans 13 amino acids. V lost 6 bases and J lost 7, with 16 bases in between. Germline CDR1 reads SGHRS; CDR2 reads YFSETQ. The CDR3 spells CASTPVGRGEAFF. The CDR3 DNA reads as TGCGCCAGCACCCCGGTCGGCAGGGGTGAAGCTTTCTTT. The entire variable domain, with the rest obtained from reference TRBV5-1 and TRBJ1-1, is as follows: KAGVTQTPRYLIKTRGQQVTLSCSPISGHRSVSWYQQTPGQGLQFLFEYFSETQRNKGNFPGRFSGRQFSNSRSEMNVSTLELGDSALYLCASTPVGRGEAFFGQGTRLTVV.

The V gene is TRBV5-1, the J gene TRBJ1-1; 7 bases are a match to TRBD1. Germline V gives CDR1 SGHRS, CDR2 YFSETQ. The ends lost 2 bases at V and 7 bases at J; junction bases unmatched: 5. The CDR3 length is 13 residues. In DNA form, the CDR3 reads TGCGCCAGCAGCTTTCCCGGGACAGTTGAAGCTTTCTTT. Translating gives CASSFPGTVEAFF.

This chain uses TRBV16 with TRBJ2-1; tentative D call: TRBD1 (6 bases). Germline lookup yields CDR1 KGHSY and CDR2 FQNENV. CDR3 size: 14 residues. The V end lost 4 bases, the J end lost 6 bases, and 13 bases lay between the germline ends. The CDR3 bases are TGTGCCAGCAGCCCGCAGGGGCCCCTCAATGAGCAGTTCTTC. Translation: CASSPQGPLNEQFF.

This clone was detected once. The rearrangement links TRBV7-3 to TRBJ1-6; 8 bases are shared with TRBD1. The CDR3 consists of 13 residues. V dropped 5 bases and J dropped 11; count of bases not matched to a gene: 5. Looked up from germline, CDR1 is SGHTA and CDR2 is FQGTGA. The CDR3 protein is CASSTDRVAPLHF. In DNA, the CDR3 is TGTGCCAGCAGCACGGACAGGGTGGCACCCCTCCACTTT.

The chain links TRBV5-1 to TRBJ2-7; 14 bases align to TRBD2. V dropped 1 base and J dropped 1; count of bases not matched to a gene: 16. The CDR3 is made up of 21 amino acids. Per germline, CDR1 SGHRS and CDR2 YFSETQ. CDR3 region: CASSLNVPGTSGGQYSYEQYF. In DNA, the CDR3 is TGCGCCAGCAGCTTGAACGTGCCGGGGACTAGCGGGGGTCAGTATTCCTACGAGCAGTACTTC.

The chain uses TRBV24-1 and TRBJ1-1; TRBD1 matches 12 bases. The CDR3 is 18 amino acids. Per germline, CDR1 KGHDR and CDR2 SFDVKD. Germline trimming cut 2 bases from V and 0 bases from J; bases unmatched to any gene: 6. The CDR3 loop reads CATSDSPGQGAMNTEAFF. Written as DNA, the CDR3 is TGTGCCACCAGTGATTCCCCGGGACAGGGGGCAATGAACACTGAAGCTTTCTTT.